This TCR beta chain was recovered during a study of blood T cells in healthy people across ages. Whole-study results and caveats: Naive T cell percentage showed a strong correlation with the diversity of TCR beta. Any conclusive comparison of naive versus antigen-experienced cells was prevented by using unsorted PBMCs.

Total RNA was extracted at no less than 6 micrograms per sample. Worth noting for this clonotype: The target antigen is unknown.

Alongside a J-beta primer mix, a sample-barcoded 5' primer served in a second PCR lasting 7 to 11 cycles. A tag from a template-switch adaptor with 12 random nucleotides marked each cDNA molecule. TCRdb re-called the 5' RACE reads with MiXCR, one entry per CDR3 protein. The sample has hundreds of thousands of distinct CDR3 sequences; about 53% are singletons. The source material was blood. This TCR derives from a man older than 75 in good health.

CDR3 sequence reads: CASGLRGGEFF. CDR3 DNA sequence: TGTGCCAGCGGGCTGAGGGGGGGTGAGTTCTTC. This chain links TRBV6-6 with TRBJ2-1, with D tentatively TRBD2 (7 bases). CDR1 MNHNY and CDR2 SVGAGI come from the germline V gene (reference sequence). Between the trimmed V and J ends, which lost 8 bases and 14 bases, there was a span of 16 bases. The CDR3 is 11 amino acids.